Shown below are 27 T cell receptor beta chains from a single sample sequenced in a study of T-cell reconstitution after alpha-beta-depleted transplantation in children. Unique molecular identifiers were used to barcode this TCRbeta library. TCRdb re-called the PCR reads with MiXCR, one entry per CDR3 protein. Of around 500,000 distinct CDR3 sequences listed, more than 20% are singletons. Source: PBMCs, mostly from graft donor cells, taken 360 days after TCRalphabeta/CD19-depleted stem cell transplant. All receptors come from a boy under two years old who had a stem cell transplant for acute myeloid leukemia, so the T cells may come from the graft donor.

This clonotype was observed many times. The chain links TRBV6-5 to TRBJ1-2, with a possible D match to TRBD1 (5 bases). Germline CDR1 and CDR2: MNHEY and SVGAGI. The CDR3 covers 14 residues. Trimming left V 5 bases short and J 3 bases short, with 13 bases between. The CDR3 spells CASSPDGADYGYTF. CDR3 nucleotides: TGTGCCAGCAGTCCTGACGGGGCCGACTATGGCTACACCTTC.

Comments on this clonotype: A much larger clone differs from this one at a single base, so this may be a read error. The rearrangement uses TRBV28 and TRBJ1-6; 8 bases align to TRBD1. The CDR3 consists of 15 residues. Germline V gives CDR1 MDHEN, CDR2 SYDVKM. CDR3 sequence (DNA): TGTGCCAGCAGTTTGCCGACAGGGGTAAATTCACTCCTCCACTTT. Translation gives CASSLPTGVNSLLHF.

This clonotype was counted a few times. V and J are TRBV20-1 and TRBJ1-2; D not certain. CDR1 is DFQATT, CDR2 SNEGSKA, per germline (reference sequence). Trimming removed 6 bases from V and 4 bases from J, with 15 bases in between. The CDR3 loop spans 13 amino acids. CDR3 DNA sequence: TGCAGTGCCAATCCCGGCAGGACCTATGGCTACACCTTC. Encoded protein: CSANPGRTYGYTF.

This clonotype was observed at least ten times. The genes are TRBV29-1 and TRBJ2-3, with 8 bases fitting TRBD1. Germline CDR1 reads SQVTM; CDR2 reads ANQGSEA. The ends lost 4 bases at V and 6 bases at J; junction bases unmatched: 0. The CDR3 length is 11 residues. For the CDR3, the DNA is TGCAGCGTTGGGGACAGGGATACGCAGTATTTT. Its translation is CSVGDRDTQYF.

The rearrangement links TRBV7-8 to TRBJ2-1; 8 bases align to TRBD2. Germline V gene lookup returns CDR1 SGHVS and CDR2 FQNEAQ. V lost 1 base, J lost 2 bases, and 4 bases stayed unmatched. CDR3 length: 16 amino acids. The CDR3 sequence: CASSLGYGGAYNEQFF. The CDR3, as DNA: TGTGCCAGCAGCTTAGGTTACGGGGGGGCCTACAATGAGCAGTTCTTC.

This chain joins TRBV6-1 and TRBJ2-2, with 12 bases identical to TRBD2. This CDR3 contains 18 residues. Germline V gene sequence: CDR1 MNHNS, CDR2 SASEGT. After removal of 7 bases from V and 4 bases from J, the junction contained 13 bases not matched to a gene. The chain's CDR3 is CASTGEAGLAGLTGELFF. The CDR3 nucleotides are TGTGCCAGCACCGGGGAGGCCGGACTAGCGGGGCTCACCGGGGAGCTGTTTTTT.

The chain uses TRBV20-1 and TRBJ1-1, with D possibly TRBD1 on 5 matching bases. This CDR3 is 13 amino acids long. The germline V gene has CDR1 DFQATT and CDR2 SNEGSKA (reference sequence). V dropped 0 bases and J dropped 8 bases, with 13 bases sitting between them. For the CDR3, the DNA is TGCAGTGCTAGAGACCGCCGGGGGGGAGAAGCTTTCTTT. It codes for CSARDRRGGEAFF.

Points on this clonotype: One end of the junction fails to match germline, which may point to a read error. CDR3 in amino acids: CAISLVSLAGGPSDGELFF. The DNA for the CDR3 is TGTGCCATCAGTTTAGTCTCGCTAGCGGGGGGGCCAAGCGACGGGGAGCTGTTTTTT. The chain links TRBV12-3 or TRBV12-4 to TRBJ2-2; 12 nucleotides line up with TRBD2. The CDR3 totals 19 residues.

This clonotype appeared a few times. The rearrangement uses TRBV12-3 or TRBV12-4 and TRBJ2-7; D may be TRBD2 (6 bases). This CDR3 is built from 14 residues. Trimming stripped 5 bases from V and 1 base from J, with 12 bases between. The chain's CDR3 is CASSLARGSYEQYF. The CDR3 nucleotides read TGTGCCAGCAGTCTGGCCCGGGGGTCCTACGAGCAGTACTTC.

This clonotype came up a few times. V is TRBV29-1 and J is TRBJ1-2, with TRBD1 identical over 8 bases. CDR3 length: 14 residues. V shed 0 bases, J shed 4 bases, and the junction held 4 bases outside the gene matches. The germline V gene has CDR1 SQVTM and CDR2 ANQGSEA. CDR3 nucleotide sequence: TGCAGCGTTGAAGAAAGAGGACAGGGCTATGGCTACACCTTC. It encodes CSVEERGQGYGYTF.

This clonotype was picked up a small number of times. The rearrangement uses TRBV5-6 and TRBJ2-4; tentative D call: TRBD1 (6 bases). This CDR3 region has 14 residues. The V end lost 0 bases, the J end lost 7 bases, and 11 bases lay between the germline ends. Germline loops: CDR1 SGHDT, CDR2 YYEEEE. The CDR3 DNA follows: TGTGCCAGCAGCTTGGCGTGGGGGCTGAACATTCAGTACTTC. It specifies CASSLAWGLNIQYF.

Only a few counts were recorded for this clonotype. The CDR3 protein is CAISGEVAYEQYF. In DNA form, the CDR3 reads TGTGCCATCAGTGGGGAGGTAGCCTACGAGCAGTACTTC. This chain joins TRBV10-3 and TRBJ2-7, with a tentative D call TRBD2 (6 bases). The germline gives CDR1 ENHRY, CDR2 SYGVKD. The CDR3 is 13 amino acids. The V gene lost 4 bases and the J gene lost 2 bases, with 9 bases spanning the gap.

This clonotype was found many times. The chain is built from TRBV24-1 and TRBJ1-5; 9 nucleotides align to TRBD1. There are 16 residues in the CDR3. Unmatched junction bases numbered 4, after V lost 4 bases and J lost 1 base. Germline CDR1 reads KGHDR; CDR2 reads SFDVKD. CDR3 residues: CATSDKDRGSNQPQHF. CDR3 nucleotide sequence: TGTGCCACCAGTGACAAGGACAGGGGAAGCAATCAGCCCCAGCATTTT.

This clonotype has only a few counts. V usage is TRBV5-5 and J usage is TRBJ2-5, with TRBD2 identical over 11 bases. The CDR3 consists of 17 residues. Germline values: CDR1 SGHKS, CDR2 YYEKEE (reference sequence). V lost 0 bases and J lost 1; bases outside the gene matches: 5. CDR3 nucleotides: TGTGCCAGCAGCTTGGGGGCTAGCGGGGGGTTCCAAGAGACCCAGTACTTC. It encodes CASSLGASGGFQETQYF.

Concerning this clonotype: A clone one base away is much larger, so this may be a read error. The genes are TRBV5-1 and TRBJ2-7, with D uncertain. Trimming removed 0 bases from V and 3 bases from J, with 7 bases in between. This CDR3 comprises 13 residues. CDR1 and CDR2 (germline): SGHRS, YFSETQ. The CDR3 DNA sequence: TGCGCCAGCAGCTTGGGCAGCTGCTACGAGCAGTACTTC. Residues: CASSLGSCYEQYF.

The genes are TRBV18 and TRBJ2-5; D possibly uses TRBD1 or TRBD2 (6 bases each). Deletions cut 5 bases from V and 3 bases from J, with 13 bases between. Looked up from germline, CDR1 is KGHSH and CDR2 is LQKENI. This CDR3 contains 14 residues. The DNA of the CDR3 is TGTGCCAGCTCAGGCCTCGGGGGCAAAGAGACCCAGTACTTC. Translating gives CASSGLGGKETQYF.

For the CDR3, the DNA is TGTGCCACCAGCAGAACCGGACTCACCCACACCGGGGAGCTGTTTTTT. Encoded protein: CATSRTGLTHTGELFF. The V and J genes are TRBV15 and TRBJ2-2; D might be TRBD2 (5 bases). From germline, CDR1 is LNHNV and CDR2 YYDKDF (reference sequence). The V end was cut by 2 bases, the J end by 3 bases, with 13 bases between. This CDR3 contains 16 residues. Complete variable domain (other parts from reference TRBV15 and TRBJ2-2): DAMVIQNPRYQVTQFGKPVTLSCSQTLNHNVMYWYQQKSSQAPKLLFHYYDKDFNNEADTPDNFQSRRPNTSFCFLDIRSPGLGDTAMYLCATSRTGLTHTGELFFGEGSRLTVL.

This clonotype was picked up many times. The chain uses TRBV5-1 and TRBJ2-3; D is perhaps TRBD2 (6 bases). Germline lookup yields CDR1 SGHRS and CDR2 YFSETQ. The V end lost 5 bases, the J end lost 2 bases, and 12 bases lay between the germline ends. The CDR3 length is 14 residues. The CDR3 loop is CASSTSSFTDTQYF. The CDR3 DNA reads TGCGCCAGCAGTACTAGCAGCTTCACAGATACGCAGTATTTT.

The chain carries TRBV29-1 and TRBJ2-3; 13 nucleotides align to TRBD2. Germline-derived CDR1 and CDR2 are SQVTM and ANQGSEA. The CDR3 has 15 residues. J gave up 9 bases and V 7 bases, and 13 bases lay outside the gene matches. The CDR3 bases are TGCAGCGCCCCCGGACTAGCGGGGGTGCGAGAGACGCAGTATTTT. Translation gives CSAPGLAGVRETQYF.

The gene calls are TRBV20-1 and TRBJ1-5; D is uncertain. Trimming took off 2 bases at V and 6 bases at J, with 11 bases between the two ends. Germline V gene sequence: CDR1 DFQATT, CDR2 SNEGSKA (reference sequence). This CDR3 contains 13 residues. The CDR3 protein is CSARPLVGQPQHF. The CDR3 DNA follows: TGCAGTGCTAGACCTCTCGTAGGTCAGCCCCAGCATTTT.

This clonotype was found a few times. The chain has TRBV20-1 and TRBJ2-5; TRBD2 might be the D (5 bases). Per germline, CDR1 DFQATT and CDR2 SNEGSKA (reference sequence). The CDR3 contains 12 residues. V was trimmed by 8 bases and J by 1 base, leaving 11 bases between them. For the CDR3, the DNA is TGCAGTCCGCTAGCAAGCCAAGAGACCCAGTACTTC. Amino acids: CSPLASQETQYF.

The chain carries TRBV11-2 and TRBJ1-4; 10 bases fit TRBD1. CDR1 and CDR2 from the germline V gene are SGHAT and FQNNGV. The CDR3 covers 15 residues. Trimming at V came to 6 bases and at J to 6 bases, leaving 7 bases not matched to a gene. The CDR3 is CASSRPGQGHEKLFF. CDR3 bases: TGTGCCAGCAGTCGACCGGGACAGGGGCATGAAAAACTGTTTTTT.

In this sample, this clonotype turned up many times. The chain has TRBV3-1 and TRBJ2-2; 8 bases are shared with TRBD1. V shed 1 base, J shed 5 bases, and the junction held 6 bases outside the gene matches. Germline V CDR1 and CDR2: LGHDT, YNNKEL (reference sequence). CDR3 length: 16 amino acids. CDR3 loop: CASSQARQGATGELFF. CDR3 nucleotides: TGTGCCAGCAGCCAAGCGAGGCAGGGGGCGACCGGGGAGCTGTTTTTT. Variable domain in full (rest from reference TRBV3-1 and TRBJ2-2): DTAVSQTPKYLVTQMGNDKSIKCEQNLGHDTMYWYKQDSKKFLKIMFSYNNKELIINETVPNRFSPKSPDKAHLNLHINSLELGDSAVYFCASSQARQGATGELFFGEGSRLTVL.

The CDR3 nucleotides are TGTGCCACCAGCAGGTGGGGGGATACGCAGTATTTT. This gives the protein CATSRWGDTQYF. J is TRBJ2-3 and V is TRBV15, with D tentatively TRBD1 or TRBD2 (5 bases each). Per the germline V gene, CDR1 is LNHNV and CDR2 is YYDKDF (reference sequence). The V gene lost 3 bases and the J gene lost 6 bases, with 7 bases spanning the gap. This CDR3 contains 12 residues.

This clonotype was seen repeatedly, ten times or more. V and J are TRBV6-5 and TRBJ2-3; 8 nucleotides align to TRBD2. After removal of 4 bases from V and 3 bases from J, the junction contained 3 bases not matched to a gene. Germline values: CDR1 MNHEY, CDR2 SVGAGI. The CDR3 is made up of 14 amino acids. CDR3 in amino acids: CASSWGGGTDTQYF. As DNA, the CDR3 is TGTGCCAGCAGTTGGGGCGGGGGGACAGATACGCAGTATTTT.

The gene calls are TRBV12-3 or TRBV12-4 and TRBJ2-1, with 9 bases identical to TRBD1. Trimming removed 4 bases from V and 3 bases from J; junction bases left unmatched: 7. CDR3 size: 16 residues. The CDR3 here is CASSSTGGTFYNEQFF. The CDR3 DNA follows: TGTGCCAGCAGTTCCACAGGGGGCACGTTCTACAATGAGCAGTTCTTC.

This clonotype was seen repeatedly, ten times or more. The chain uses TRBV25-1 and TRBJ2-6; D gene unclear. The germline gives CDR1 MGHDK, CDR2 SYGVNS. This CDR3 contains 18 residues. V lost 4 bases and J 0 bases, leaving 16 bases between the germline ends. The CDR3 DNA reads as TGTGCCAGCAGTGGTGACCGCTACCCCTACTCTGGGGCCAACGTCCTGACTTTC. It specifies CASSGDRYPYSGANVLTF. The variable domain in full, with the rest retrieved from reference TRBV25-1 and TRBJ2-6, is EADIYQTPRYLVIGTGKKITLECSQTMGHDKMYWYQQDPGMELHLIHYSYGVNSTEKGDLSSESTVSRIRTEHFPLTLESARPSHTSQYLCASSGDRYPYSGANVLTFGAGSRLTVL.